This TCR beta chain was captured in a study of shared clonotypes between healthy human individuals. Sequencing was performed with immunoSEQ multiplex PCR; in TCRdb, only in-frame clones are kept and a portion is missing. This sample carries about 1.5 million clones, 95% to 99% of them seen once, and the ten largest clones take approximately 0.44%. CDR1 and CDR2 (germline): SGHRS, YFSETQ. The V gene lost 1 base and the J gene lost 7 bases, with 14 bases spanning the gap. CDR3 length equals 15 residues. Sequencing was performed on naive CD4+ T cells sorted from blood. Subset meaning: CD45RA+ positively selected. The V call is TRBV5-1, the J call TRBJ2-2; the D gene is possibly TRBD1 (5 bases). The TCR was taken from a man younger than 40 in good health. Here the CDR3 reads CASSLSTVSNGELFF. For the CDR3, the DNA is TGCGCCAGCAGCTTGTCGACAGTTTCCAACGGGGAGCTGTTTTTT. The full variable domain, its missing parts supplied by reference TRBV5-1 and TRBJ2-2, is KAGVTQTPRYLIKTRGQQVTLSCSPISGHRSVSWYQQTPGQGLQFLFEYFSETQRNKGNFPGRFSGRQFSNSRSEMNVSTLELGDSALYLCASSLSTVSNGELFFGEGSRLTVL.